One sample yielded the 4 T cell receptor beta chains listed below, sequenced in a study of radiotherapy plus CTLA-4 blockade in lung cancer. Assay used: immunoSEQ multiplex PCR; TCRdb lists only in-frame clones, some missing. The sample comprises 80,000 or so clones, 70% to 85% of which are singletons, and approximately 0.8% rests with the top ten. This specimen consisted of peripheral blood, obtained from a patient treated with radiotherapy plus ipilimumab. These receptors were obtained from a human donor with non-small cell lung cancer who had stable disease on radiotherapy plus ipilimumab.

The V call is TRBV30, the J call TRBJ2-3, with 16 positions matching TRBD2. J lost 5 bases, V lost 3 bases, and 8 bases had no gene match. Germline values: CDR1 GTSNPN, CDR2 SVGIG (reference sequence). CDR3 size: 17 residues. In DNA form, the CDR3 reads TGTGCCTGGAGCGCCGGGACTAGCGGGGGGGCGGGAGATACGCAGTATTTT. It codes for CAWSAGTSGGAGDTQYF.

CDR3 region: CASSLRTGGLAFF. The DNA for the CDR3 is TGCGCCAGCAGCTTACGGACAGGCGGACTAGCTTTCTTT. The rearrangement joins TRBV5-1 to TRBJ1-1; the match to TRBD1 covers 7 bases. The junction had 8 bases not matched to a gene; V was cut back by 2 bases and J by 10 bases. Per the germline V gene, CDR1 is SGHRS and CDR2 is YFSETQ. CDR3 length: 13 amino acids.

The chain couples TRBV27 to TRBJ1-4; a possible D gene is TRBD1 (6 bases). Trimming took 5 bases from V and 7 from J, leaving 17 bases between them. The CDR3 runs to 15 residues. CDR1 MNHEY and CDR2 SMNVEV come from the germline V gene (reference sequence). CDR3 coding DNA: TGTGCCAGCAGTGGGGGCCGTCCCCGGAGTGAAAAACTGTTTTTT. Encoded protein: CASSGGRPRSEKLFF.

The chain carries TRBV28 and TRBJ1-6; weak D call: TRBD1 (6 bases). Germline-derived CDR1 and CDR2 are MDHEN and SYDVKM. This CDR3 spans 13 amino acids. Trimming removed 5 bases from V and 18 bases from J, with 20 bases in between. The CDR3, as DNA: TGTGCCAGCAGTCGACTTTCGCCTGGGACATCCCACTTT. This encodes CASSRLSPGTSHF.